The 16 T cell receptor beta chains below come from one sample, sequenced in a study of T cell changes during pregnancy in multiple sclerosis. TCRdb's table, derived via immunoSEQ multiplex PCR, lists solely in-frame clones and lacks some. The repertoire has tens of thousands of clones, approximately 93% of them found once; the top ten carry 1.8%. Sequenced material: peripheral blood, taken after pregnancy. All receptors derive from a female donor with multiple sclerosis, enrolled in a pregnancy study.

This clone occurred a few times. The V call is TRBV11-3, the J call TRBJ2-7; D is unclear. This CDR3 has 14 residues. Germline-derived CDR1 and CDR2 are SGHNT and YENEEA. The V end was cut by 7 bases, the J end by 3 bases, with 16 bases between. This CDR3 is CASMKLLSDYEQYF. DNA of the CDR3: TGTGCCAGCATGAAGTTGTTAAGCGACTACGAGCAGTACTTC.

This clone appeared a few times. Here the CDR3 DNA reads TGTGCCACATGGACTAGCGGGAGCAATGAGCAGTTCTTC. It is translated as CATWTSGSNEQFF. This chain joins TRBV15 and TRBJ2-1; 13 bases match TRBD2. Trimming removed 9 bases from V and 6 bases from J; junction bases left unmatched: 2. Germline values: CDR1 LNHNV, CDR2 YYDKDF (reference sequence). The CDR3 loop spans 13 amino acids.

The CDR3 region has the DNA TGCAGCGTTGAAGTCAGGGTGAATAGGAATGAGCAGTTCTTC. Residues: CSVEVRVNRNEQFF. The chain carries TRBV29-1 and TRBJ2-1, with TRBD1 as a possible D gene (5 bases). The germline V gene has CDR1 SQVTM and CDR2 ANQGSEA. Trimming removed 1 base from V and 7 bases from J, with 14 bases in between. The CDR3 covers 14 residues.

This chain links TRBV18 with TRBJ1-4, with D possibly being TRBD1 (5 bases). The CDR3 sequence is 13 residues long. The ends were cut back, 5 bases at V and 8 bases at J, with 12 bases in the middle. CDR1 is KGHSH, CDR2 LQKENI, per germline. Here the CDR3 reads CASSTGVVEKLFF. The CDR3 DNA follows: TGTGCCAGCTCAACGGGGGTAGTGGAAAAACTGTTTTTT.

The table lists this clone with a few counts. The chain recombines TRBV7-9 with TRBJ1-1; D remains ambiguous. The CDR3 covers 12 residues. Trimming stripped 5 bases from V and 0 bases from J, with 4 bases between. The germline CDR1 and CDR2 sequences are SEHNR and FQNEAQ (reference sequence). CDR3 DNA sequence: TGTGCCAGCAGCCAATTGAACACTGAAGCTTTCTTT. Translated: CASSQLNTEAFF.

The chain is built from TRBV4-1 and TRBJ2-7, with TRBD2 as a possible D gene (5 bases). The V end was cut by 1 base, the J end by 3 bases, with 16 bases between. CDR3 length equals 16 residues. CDR1 and CDR2 from the germline V gene are MGHRA and YSYEKL. The CDR3 coding sequence is TGCGCCAGCAGCCAAGGCTCGATCGGAGGCCTCTACGAGCAGTACTTC. It codes for CASSQGSIGGLYEQYF.

This chain uses TRBV29-1 with TRBJ1-1, with TRBD1 as a possible D gene (6 bases). This CDR3 has 12 amino acids. Trimming took 6 bases from V and 6 from J, leaving 14 bases between them. Germline loops: CDR1 SQVTM, CDR2 ANQGSEA. The CDR3 loop is CSVPDSNAEAFF. The CDR3 nucleotides read TGCAGCGTGCCGGACAGTAACGCTGAAGCTTTCTTT.

This clone is a singleton in its sample. The chain employs TRBV5-4 and TRBJ2-7; 10 bases agree with TRBD2. This CDR3 comprises 15 residues. Germline CDR1 and CDR2: SGHNT and YYREEE (reference sequence). V dropped 4 bases and J dropped 2; count of bases not matched to a gene: 6. CDR3 sequence: CASSGSSGSTYEQYF. The CDR3, as DNA: TGTGCCAGCAGCGGGTCTAGCGGGAGTACCTACGAGCAGTACTTC.

This clone was seen a handful of times. The J gene is TRBJ1-1, the V gene TRBV2, with TRBD1 identical over 9 bases. With 6 bases clipped from V and 8 bases from J, the junction kept 7 bases outside the gene matches. This CDR3 spans 13 amino acids. CDR1 is SNHLY and CDR2 is FYNNEI in the germline V gene. The CDR3 reads CASSGDRVGEAFF. The CDR3 DNA sequence: TGTGCCAGCAGCGGGGACAGGGTAGGGGAAGCTTTCTTT.

The gene calls are TRBV12-5 and TRBJ2-1; 12 bases are a match to TRBD2. The germline CDR1 and CDR2 sequences are LGHNT and FRNRAP. This CDR3 has 18 amino acids. Trimming took 11 bases from V and 7 from J; bases not matched to a gene: 21. CDR3 DNA sequence: TGTGCTCGGCCTCTCCTCAGCTCTAGCGGGAGGGCCCCTAATGAGCAGTTCTTC. This sequence encodes CARPLLSSSGRAPNEQFF.

This clone was detected once. This chain joins TRBV19 and TRBJ1-1; D remains unclear. The CDR3 is 15 residues long. With 4 bases removed from V and 1 base from J, the gap between germline ends came to 13 bases. Germline V lookup: CDR1 LNHDA, CDR2 SQIVND (reference sequence). CDR3 region: CASSSSGSSNTEAFF. The CDR3 DNA sequence: TGTGCCAGTAGTAGCTCGGGGTCTTCGAACACTGAAGCTTTCTTT.

The chain employs TRBV5-3 and TRBJ2-1; D gene uncertain. TRBV5-3 belongs to the ORF category, with a function that is uncertain. The V gene lost 4 bases and the J gene lost 5 bases, with 22 bases spanning the gap. This CDR3 spans 17 amino acids. CDR3 bases: TGTGCCAGAAGCCACGACGGGTTTGGCTACCCTGACAATGAGCAGTTCTTC. As protein: CARSHDGFGYPDNEQFF.

This chain connects TRBV28 to TRBJ2-4, with D perhaps matching TRBD2 (5 bases). This CDR3 spans 17 amino acids. Germline CDR1 reads MDHEN; CDR2 reads SYDVKM. Trimming took off 6 bases at V and 0 bases at J, with 18 bases between the two ends. The CDR3 nucleotides read TGTGCCAGCAGCTCTTTTCTAGCTGCCGGAGCCAAAAACATTCAGTACTTC. Protein: CASSSFLAAGAKNIQYF.

The chain employs TRBV7-2 and TRBJ2-7; 8 bases agree with TRBD2. CDR3 length: 16 amino acids. The V gene's germline CDR1 is SGHTA and CDR2 FQGNSA. With V trimmed by 5 bases and J by 4 bases, 13 bases remained unmatched. The CDR3 sequence is CASSPLGAGVMYEQYF. The CDR3 nucleotides are TGTGCCAGCAGCCCGCTTGGAGCGGGAGTTATGTACGAGCAGTACTTC.

This sequence joins TRBV28 and TRBJ2-2; D remains ambiguous. CDR3 length equals 14 residues. With 3 bases removed from V and 4 bases from J, the gap between germline ends came to 9 bases. The germline V gene encodes CDR1 MDHEN and CDR2 SYDVKM. The CDR3 protein is CASSLKWPTGELFF. The CDR3 DNA reads as TGTGCCAGCAGTTTGAAATGGCCCACCGGGGAGCTGTTTTTT.

The chain employs TRBV19 and TRBJ1-2; D perhaps matches TRBD1 (6 bases). This CDR3 has 14 residues. Per the germline V gene, CDR1 is LNHDA and CDR2 is SQIVND (reference sequence). V dropped 5 bases and J dropped 2 bases, with 12 bases sitting between them. The CDR3 coding sequence is TGTGCCAGTAGTCTCCCTGGACAGAACTATGGCTACACCTTC. Translation: CASSLPGQNYGYTF.